The clone carrying this TCR beta chain was counted between two and nine times. The data derive from a study of T-cell reconstitution after alpha-beta-depleted transplantation in children. The germline gives CDR1 DFQATT, CDR2 SNEGSKA (reference sequence). This CDR3 spans 15 amino acids. V lost 5 bases and J 6 bases, leaving 20 bases between the germline ends. Preparation of the TCRbeta library was carried out with unique molecular identifiers. Each CDR3 protein is one row after TCRdb ran MiXCR on the PCR reads. This table holds roughly 200,000 distinct CDR3 sequences, about 9.5% found once. Material: PBMCs from the stem cell graft donor, obtained from the stem cell graft. The chain uses TRBV20-1 and TRBJ2-1; tentatively, D is TRBD1 (6 bases). This TCR derives from a human donor who donated a stem cell graft to a child with acute lymphoblastic leukemia. CDR3: CSAPWFRGGSNEQFF. As DNA, the CDR3 is TGCAGTGCTCCCTGGTTCAGGGGTGGAAGCAATGAGCAGTTCTTC.